This TCR beta chain was observed in a study of T cell repertoires in cytomegalovirus infection. Study summary: Alongside well-studied HLA-B-restricted CMV epitopes, recently identified HLA-C-restricted CMV epitopes were also used. Both CMV infection and a matching HLA type were indicated by public TCR beta signatures. Points from the study as a whole: In two of eight donors, the top clonotype was HLA-C-restricted CMV-specific.

Turning to this clonotype: Its target is unknown.

TCRdb recomputed calls from the reads with MiXCR, one row per CDR3 protein. This table has 80,000 or so distinct CDR3 sequences, roughly 40% appearing once. The ends were cut back, 1 base at V and 1 base at J, with 10 bases in the middle. Germline loops: CDR1 MNHEY, CDR2 SVGAGI. The CDR3 length is 15 residues. This sample comprised CD8+ T cells from cultured PBMCs, obtained from culture after CMV antigen stimulation. V usage is TRBV6-5 and J usage is TRBJ1-1, with D tentatively TRBD1 (5 bases). The origin of this receptor is a human donor in good health (CMV status not recorded). Some clones in this sample may be carry-over from other donors' samples. CDR3 region: CASSYLSGTNTEAFF. The CDR3 DNA follows: TGTGCCAGCAGTTACTTGTCGGGGACGAACACTGAAGCTTTCTTT.